Following are 7 T cell receptor beta chains from one sample sequenced in a study of glioma-infiltrating T cells. TCR alpha and beta CDR3 regions were amplified from RNA using iRepertoire nested multiplex PCR. TCRdb reprocessed the multiplex PCR reads with MiXCR, giving one entry per CDR3 protein. The data contain more than 300,000 distinct CDR3 sequences, 35% to 45% of them singletons. The sample comprised glioma tissue, nonneoplastic brain tissue, or PBMCs (not recorded which). The receptors derive from a human donor with low-grade glioma or glioblastoma, undergoing nonglioma brain surgery, or in good health (not recorded which).

The gene calls are TRBV7-3 and TRBJ1-1; D not certain. CDR3 size: 16 residues. Trimming took off 2 bases at V and 2 bases at J, with 15 bases between the two ends. The germline CDR1 and CDR2 sequences are SGHTA and FQGTGA. The DNA for the CDR3 is TGTGCCAGCAGCTTAGTGGCAGGAGCTTATAACACTGAAGCTTTCTTT. Encoded protein: CASSLVAGAYNTEAFF.

This sequence joins TRBV6-5 and TRBJ1-5; 8 bases agree with TRBD1. The trim removed 2 bases at V and 3 bases at J, leaving 6 bases unmatched. The V gene's germline CDR1 is MNHEY and CDR2 SVGAGI. This CDR3 is 16 amino acids long. CDR3 residues: CASSYPGQGINQPQHF. CDR3 sequence (DNA): TGTGCCAGCAGTTACCCTGGACAGGGCATCAATCAGCCCCAGCATTTT.

This rearrangement joins TRBV14 to TRBJ2-7, with TRBD1 matching over 7 bases. The germline V gene has CDR1 SGHDN and CDR2 FVKESK. The junction had 8 bases not matched to a gene; V was cut back by 6 bases and J by 3 bases. CDR3 length equals 14 residues. CDR3 in amino acids: CASSRGQSFYEQYF. The CDR3 DNA reads TGTGCCAGCAGTCGGGGACAGAGCTTCTACGAGCAGTACTTC.

As for this clonotype: The final CDR3 position lacks the conserved phenylalanine or tryptophan, pointing to a likely read error. This chain uses TRBV28 with TRBJ1-6; D is unclear. The germline gives CDR1 MDHEN, CDR2 SYDVKM. Between the trimmed V and J ends, which lost 5 bases and 9 bases, there was a span of 14 bases. The CDR3 extends over 14 amino acids. The CDR3 nucleotides are TGTGCCAGCAGTCCCGGAGTGTCGAGTTCACCCCTCCACTCT. Amino acids: CASSPGVSSSPLHS.

This clonotype was seen a handful of times. The genes are TRBV12-3 or TRBV12-4 and TRBJ2-3; 7 bases fit TRBD2. With 6 bases clipped from V and 0 bases from J, the junction kept 3 bases outside the gene matches. This CDR3 is built from 14 residues. Written as DNA, the CDR3 is TGTGCCAGCAGCAATAGCGGGAGCACAGATACGCAGTATTTT. Amino acids: CASSNSGSTDTQYF.

The J gene is TRBJ1-2, the V gene TRBV10-3, with D tentatively TRBD1 (5 bases). V lost 5 bases, J lost 5 bases, and 9 bases lay in between. The CDR3 is made up of 12 amino acids. In germline, CDR1 is ENHRY, CDR2 SYGVKD. In nucleotides, the CDR3 is TGTGCCATCAGTTGGGACGGATATGGCTACACCTTC. Amino acid sequence: CAISWDGYGYTF.

This clonotype has just a few counts. The chain employs TRBV2 and TRBJ1-6, with D perhaps TRBD1 (5 bases). The CDR3 consists of 14 residues. V was clipped by 1 base and J by 10 bases, with 11 bases between them. The germline CDR1 and CDR2 sequences are SNHLY and FYNNEI. DNA for the CDR3: TGTGCCAGCAGTGAAGTAGGGGAACGCTCACCCCTCCACTTT. It codes for CASSEVGERSPLHF.